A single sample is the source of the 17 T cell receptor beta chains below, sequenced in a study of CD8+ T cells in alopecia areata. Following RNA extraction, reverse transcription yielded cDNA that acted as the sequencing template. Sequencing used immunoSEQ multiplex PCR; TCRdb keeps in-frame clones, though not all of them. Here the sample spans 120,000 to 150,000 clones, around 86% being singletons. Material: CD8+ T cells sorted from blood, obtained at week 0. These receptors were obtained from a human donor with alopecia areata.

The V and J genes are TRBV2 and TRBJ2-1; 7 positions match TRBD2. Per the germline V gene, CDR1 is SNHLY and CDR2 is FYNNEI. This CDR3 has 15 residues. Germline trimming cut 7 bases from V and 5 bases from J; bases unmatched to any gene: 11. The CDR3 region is CASTEPGRGNNEQFF. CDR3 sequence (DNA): TGTGCCAGCACCGAACCTGGGCGGGGGAACAATGAGCAGTTCTTC.

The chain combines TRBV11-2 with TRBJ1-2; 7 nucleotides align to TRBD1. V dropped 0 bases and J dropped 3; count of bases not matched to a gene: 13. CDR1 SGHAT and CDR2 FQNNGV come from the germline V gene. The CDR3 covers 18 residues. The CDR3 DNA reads TGTGCCAGCAGCTTAGATCGTTCCGGGACAGTTGGGTACTATGGCTACACCTTC. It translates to CASSLDRSGTVGYYGYTF.

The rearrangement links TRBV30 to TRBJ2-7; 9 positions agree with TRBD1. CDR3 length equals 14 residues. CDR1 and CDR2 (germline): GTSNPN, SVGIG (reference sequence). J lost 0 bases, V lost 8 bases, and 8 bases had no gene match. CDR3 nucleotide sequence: TGTGCCAGTAGGGACAGGGAAAACTCCTACGAGCAGTACTTC. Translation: CASRDRENSYEQYF.

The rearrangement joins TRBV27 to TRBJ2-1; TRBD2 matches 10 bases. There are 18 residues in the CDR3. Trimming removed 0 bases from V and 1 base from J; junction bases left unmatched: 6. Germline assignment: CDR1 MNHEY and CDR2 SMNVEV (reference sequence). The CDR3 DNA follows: TGTGCCAGCAGTTTATCCCCAGCGGGGGGGCCGTCCTACAATGAGCAGTTCTTC. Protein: CASSLSPAGGPSYNEQFF.

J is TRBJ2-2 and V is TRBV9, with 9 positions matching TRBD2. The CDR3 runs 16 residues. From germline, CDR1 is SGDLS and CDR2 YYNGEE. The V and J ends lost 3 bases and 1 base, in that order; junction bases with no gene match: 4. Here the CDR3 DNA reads TGTGCCAGCAGCGCCGCGGGGGGGTGGAACACCGGGGAGCTGTTTTTT. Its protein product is CASSAAGGWNTGELFF. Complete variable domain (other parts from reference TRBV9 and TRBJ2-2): DSGVTQTPKHLITATGQRVTLRCSPRSGDLSVYWYQQSLDQGLQFLIQYYNGEERAKGNILERFSAQQFPDLHSELNLSSLELGDSALYFCASSAAGGWNTGELFFGEGSRLTVL.

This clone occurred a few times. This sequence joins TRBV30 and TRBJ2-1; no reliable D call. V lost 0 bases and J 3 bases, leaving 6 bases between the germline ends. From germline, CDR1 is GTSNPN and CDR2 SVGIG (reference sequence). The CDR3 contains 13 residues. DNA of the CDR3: TGTGCCTGGAGTGTGGCAATCTACAATGAGCAGTTCTTC. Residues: CAWSVAIYNEQFF.

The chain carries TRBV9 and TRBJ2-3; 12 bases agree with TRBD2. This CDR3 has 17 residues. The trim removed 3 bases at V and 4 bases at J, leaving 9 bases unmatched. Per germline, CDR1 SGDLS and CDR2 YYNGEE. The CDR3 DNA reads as TGTGCCAGCAGCGCCCGACTAGCGGGGGATGTGCCAGATACGCAGTATTTT. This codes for CASSARLAGDVPDTQYF.

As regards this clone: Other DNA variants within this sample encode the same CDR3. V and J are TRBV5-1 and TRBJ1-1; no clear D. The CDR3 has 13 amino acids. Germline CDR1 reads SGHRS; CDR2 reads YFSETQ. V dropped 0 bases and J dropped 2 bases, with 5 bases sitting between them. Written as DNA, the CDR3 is TGCGCCAGCAGCTTGGGTGTAAACACTGAAGCTTTCTTT. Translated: CASSLGVNTEAFF.

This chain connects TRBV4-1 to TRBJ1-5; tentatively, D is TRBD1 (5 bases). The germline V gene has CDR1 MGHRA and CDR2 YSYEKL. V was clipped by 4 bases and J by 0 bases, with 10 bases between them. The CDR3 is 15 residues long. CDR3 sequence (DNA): TGCGCCAGCAGCCTCGACAGCTATAGCAATCAGCCCCAGCATTTT. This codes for CASSLDSYSNQPQHF.

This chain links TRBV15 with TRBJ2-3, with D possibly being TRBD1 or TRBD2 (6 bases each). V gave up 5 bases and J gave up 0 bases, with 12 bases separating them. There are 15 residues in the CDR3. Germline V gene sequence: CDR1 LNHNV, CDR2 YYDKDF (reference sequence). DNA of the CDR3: TGTGCCACCAGCTCACTAGGGGGGAGCACAGATACGCAGTATTTT. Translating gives CATSSLGGSTDTQYF.

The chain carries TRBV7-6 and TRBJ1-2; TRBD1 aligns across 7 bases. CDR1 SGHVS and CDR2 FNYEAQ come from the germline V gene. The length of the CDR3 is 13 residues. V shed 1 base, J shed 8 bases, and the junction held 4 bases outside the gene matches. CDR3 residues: CASSLGQGGGYTF. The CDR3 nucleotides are TGTGCCAGCAGCTTAGGACAGGGCGGCGGCTACACCTTC.

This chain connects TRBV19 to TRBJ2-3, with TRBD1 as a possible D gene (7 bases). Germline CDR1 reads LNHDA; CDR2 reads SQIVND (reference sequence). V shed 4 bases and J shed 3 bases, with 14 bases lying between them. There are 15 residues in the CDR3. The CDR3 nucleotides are TGTGCCAGTAGTACCGACAGGGAGGTGACAGATACGCAGTATTTT. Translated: CASSTDREVTDTQYF.

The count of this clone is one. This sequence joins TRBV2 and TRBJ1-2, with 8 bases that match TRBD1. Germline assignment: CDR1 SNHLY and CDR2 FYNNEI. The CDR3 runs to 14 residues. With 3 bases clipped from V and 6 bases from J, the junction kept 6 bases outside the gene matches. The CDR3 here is CASSDIQGADGYTF. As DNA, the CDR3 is TGTGCCAGCAGTGATATTCAGGGGGCCGATGGCTACACCTTC.

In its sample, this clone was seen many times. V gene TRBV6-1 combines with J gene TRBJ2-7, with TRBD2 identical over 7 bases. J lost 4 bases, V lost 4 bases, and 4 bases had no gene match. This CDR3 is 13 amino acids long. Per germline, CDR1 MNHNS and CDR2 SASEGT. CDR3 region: CASSALGGYEQYF. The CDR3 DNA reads TGTGCCAGCAGTGCCTTGGGGGGGTACGAGCAGTACTTC.

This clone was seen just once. Here the CDR3 DNA reads TGTGCCAGCAGCGGGACTTACCACTCCTACGAGCAGTACTTC. The encoded protein is CASSGTYHSYEQYF. The chain carries TRBV7-9 and TRBJ2-5; a possible D gene is TRBD2 (6 bases). The end of the DNA aligns better with TRBJ2-7, so the J call may be wrong. The V gene's germline CDR1 is SEHNR and CDR2 FQNEAQ (reference sequence). The CDR3 length is 14 residues.

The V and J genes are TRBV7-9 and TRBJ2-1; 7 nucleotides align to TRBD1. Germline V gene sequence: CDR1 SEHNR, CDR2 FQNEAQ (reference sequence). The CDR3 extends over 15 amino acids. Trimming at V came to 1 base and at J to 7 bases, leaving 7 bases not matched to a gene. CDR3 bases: TGTGCCAGCAGCTTAGAGGGGGCGTTCTGGAATGAGCAGTTCTTC. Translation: CASSLEGAFWNEQFF.

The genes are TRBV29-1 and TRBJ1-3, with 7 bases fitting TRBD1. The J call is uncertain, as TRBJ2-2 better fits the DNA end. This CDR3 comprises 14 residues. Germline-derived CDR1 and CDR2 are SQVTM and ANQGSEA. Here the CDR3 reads CSVEDGQDTGELFF. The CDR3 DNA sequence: TGCAGCGTTGAAGATGGACAGGACACCGGGGAGCTGTTTTTT.